The 20 T cell receptor beta chains below all came from one sample that was sequenced in a study of radiotherapy plus CTLA-4 blockade in lung cancer. Libraries were prepared by immunoSEQ multiplex PCR; TCRdb keeps only in-frame clonotypes and omits some of them. The profile shows under 70,000 clones, 70% to 80% of them singletons. The sample consisted of peripheral blood, taken from a patient treated with radiotherapy plus ipilimumab. The source of these receptors is a human donor with non-small cell lung cancer who had a complete response to radiotherapy plus ipilimumab.

The table lists this clone with a few counts. The chain recombines TRBV7-9 with TRBJ1-1; D unclear. The CDR3 consists of 13 residues. Deletions cut 5 bases from V and 1 base from J, with 8 bases between. Germline V lookup: CDR1 SEHNR, CDR2 FQNEAQ (reference sequence). For the CDR3, the DNA is TGTGCCAGCAGCCCCTTTACGAACACTGAAGCTTTCTTT. It translates to CASSPFTNTEAFF.

V and J are TRBV30 and TRBJ1-4, with a possible D match to TRBD1 (5 bases). The CDR3 consists of 14 residues. With 1 base removed from V and 8 bases from J, the gap between germline ends came to 14 bases. The germline CDR1 and CDR2 sequences are GTSNPN and SVGIG (reference sequence). CDR3 sequence (DNA): TGTGCCTGGAGTGGTGGGACCTGGGACGAAAAACTGTTTTTT. Protein sequence: CAWSGGTWDEKLFF.

The gene calls are TRBV18 and TRBJ2-1; D gene ambiguous. Germline V gene data show CDR1 as KGHSH and CDR2 as LQKENI. This CDR3 contains 16 residues. V was clipped by 3 bases and J by 4 bases, with 16 bases between them. The CDR3 DNA follows: TGTGCCAGCTCACCTCCGGGTAGACCATTTTACAATGAGCAGTTCTTC. This translates into CASSPPGRPFYNEQFF.

The CDR3 here is CASSLDGGRNQPQHF. The CDR3 coding sequence is TGCGCCAGCAGCTTGGACGGGGGTCGCAATCAGCCCCAGCATTTT. The chain carries TRBV5-1 and TRBJ1-5; D perhaps matches TRBD1 (5 bases). Trimming stripped 0 bases from V and 2 bases from J, with 9 bases between. The CDR3 runs 15 residues. Germline V gene lookup returns CDR1 SGHRS and CDR2 YFSETQ.

The chain has TRBV7-6 and TRBJ1-1, with a possible D match to TRBD1 (5 bases). Germline CDR1 SGHVS, CDR2 FNYEAQ. The CDR3 covers 13 residues. The V gene lost 5 bases and the J gene lost 2 bases, with 9 bases spanning the gap. CDR3 region: CASSGGTNTEAFF. The CDR3 DNA is TGTGCCAGCAGCGGAGGGACTAACACTGAAGCTTTCTTT.

The V call is TRBV18, the J call TRBJ1-2; D gene unclear. V was trimmed by 3 bases and J by 6 bases, leaving 11 bases between them. The length of the CDR3 is 13 residues. The germline CDR1 and CDR2 sequences are KGHSH and LQKENI. CDR3 sequence (DNA): TGTGCCAGCTCACCCCGGAATGATAATGGCTACACCTTC. Translation gives CASSPRNDNGYTF.

This chain links TRBV6-6 with TRBJ2-7; D perhaps matches TRBD2 (6 bases). The germline CDR1 and CDR2 sequences are MNHNY and SVGAGI (reference sequence). The CDR3 consists of 14 residues. Between the trimmed V and J ends, which lost 2 bases and 3 bases, there was a span of 11 bases. CDR3 sequence reads: CASSYLAGGYEQYF. As DNA, the CDR3 is TGTGCCAGCAGTTACCTTGCCGGGGGCTACGAGCAGTACTTC.

The gene calls are TRBV15 and TRBJ1-2; 8 nucleotides match TRBD1. This CDR3 region has 16 residues. Germline values: CDR1 LNHNV, CDR2 YYDKDF (reference sequence). V lost 6 bases, J lost 6 bases, and 15 bases stayed unmatched. CDR3: CATSVDRGIFFDGYTF. The CDR3 DNA is TGTGCCACCAGTGTAGACAGGGGAATATTTTTCGATGGCTACACCTTC. Full variable domain (missing parts from reference TRBV15 and TRBJ1-2): DAMVIQNPRYQVTQFGKPVTLSCSQTLNHNVMYWYQQKSSQAPKLLFHYYDKDFNNEADTPDNFQSRRPNTSFCFLDIRSPGLGDTAMYLCATSVDRGIFFDGYTFGSGTRLTVV.

The chain carries TRBV30 and TRBJ2-7; tentatively, D is TRBD1 or TRBD2 (6 bases each). CDR1 and CDR2 (germline): GTSNPN, SVGIG (reference sequence). This CDR3 spans 13 amino acids. Trimming pared 0 bases from V and 5 bases from J, leaving 11 bases between. CDR3 DNA: TGTGCCTGGAGTGTAGCAGGGGAGGACGAGCAGTACTTC. Its translation: CAWSVAGEDEQYF.

This clone has a single count. The chain carries TRBV6-5 and TRBJ1-2; D is undetermined. The CDR3 spans 15 residues. V was clipped by 3 bases and J by 4 bases, with 15 bases between them. Germline-derived CDR1 and CDR2 are MNHEY and SVGAGI. The CDR3 region is CASSYSRRVSYGYTF. The CDR3 coding sequence is TGTGCCAGCAGTTATTCCCGTCGGGTTTCCTATGGCTACACCTTC.

V usage is TRBV30 and J usage is TRBJ1-2, with 8 positions matching TRBD1. This CDR3 spans 13 amino acids. Germline values: CDR1 GTSNPN, CDR2 SVGIG (reference sequence). V was pared by 1 base and J by 6 bases, with 4 bases of the junction left unmatched. In DNA, the CDR3 is TGTGCCTGGAGTGCGGGACAGGTGGATGGCTACACCTTC. Its translation: CAWSAGQVDGYTF.

The chain uses TRBV9 and TRBJ2-3; TRBD2 matches 7 bases. Germline CDR1 SGDLS, CDR2 YYNGEE. V trimming: 3 bases; J trimming: 2 bases; junction bases outside the gene matches: 9. The CDR3 is made up of 16 amino acids. CDR3 sequence: CASSGETSVNTDTQYF. CDR3 in DNA: TGTGCCAGCAGCGGCGAAACTAGCGTTAACACAGATACGCAGTATTTT.

This clone was found once. J is TRBJ2-7 and V is TRBV28; perhaps TRBD1 as D (7 bases). With 3 bases removed from V and 1 base from J, the gap between germline ends came to 13 bases. Germline lookup yields CDR1 MDHEN and CDR2 SYDVKM. This CDR3 has 15 residues. The CDR3 coding sequence is TGTGCCAGCAGTTTCCGCCAGGGGGGATCCTACGAGCAGTACTTC. Its protein product is CASSFRQGGSYEQYF.

The J gene is TRBJ2-2, the V gene TRBV30; 9 bases align to TRBD2. This CDR3 contains 14 residues. CDR1 is GTSNPN, CDR2 SVGIG, per germline (reference sequence). Trimming at V came to 7 bases and at J to 1 base, leaving 4 bases not matched to a gene. CDR3 bases: TGTGCCTCGATAGCGGGAGTGAACACCGGGGAGCTGTTTTTT. Protein sequence: CASIAGVNTGELFF.

This clone appeared a single time. The chain recombines TRBV19 with TRBJ1-2, with TRBD1 matching over 7 bases. V shed 5 bases, J shed 3 bases, and the junction held 3 bases outside the gene matches. CDR3 length equals 13 residues. From germline, CDR1 is LNHDA and CDR2 SQIVND (reference sequence). CDR3: CASSAGTDYGYTF. For the CDR3, the DNA is TGTGCCAGTAGTGCCGGGACAGACTATGGCTACACCTTC.

V usage is TRBV21-1 and J usage is TRBJ2-1. TRBV21-1 is recorded as a pseudogene. The CDR3 extends over 15 amino acids. The CDR3, as DNA: TGTGCCAGCAGCAACCGGGACCCGGGACCATCGGGGCAGTTCTTC. Translation gives CASSNRDPGPSGQFF.

The CDR3 protein is CASKGIGGGETQYF. The CDR3 DNA sequence: TGTGCCAGTAAGGGTATCGGGGGCGGAGAGACCCAGTACTTC. The chain couples TRBV19 to TRBJ2-5; TRBD1 or TRBD2 may be the D gene (6 bases each). Trimming removed 7 bases at V and 4 bases at J, with 16 bases between. Germline CDR1 reads LNHDA; CDR2 reads SQIVND (reference sequence). The CDR3 loop spans 14 amino acids.

This clone occurred a few times. The V and J genes are TRBV19 and TRBJ2-5; 9 bases map to TRBD1. The J call may be wrong; the DNA end is better matched by TRBJ2-7. CDR1 and CDR2 from the germline V gene are LNHDA and SQIVND (reference sequence). The CDR3 has 16 amino acids. The CDR3: CASRSSRGTGSYEQYF. The CDR3 nucleotides are TGTGCCAGTAGATCATCCAGGGGGACAGGGTCCTACGAGCAGTACTTC.

The chain uses TRBV9 and TRBJ2-1, with a weak D call TRBD1 (5 bases). Between the trimmed V and J ends, which lost 0 bases and 8 bases, there was a span of 15 bases. This CDR3 is built from 15 residues. From germline, CDR1 is SGDLS and CDR2 YYNGEE. CDR3 nucleotide sequence: TGTGCCAGCAGCGTAGGTGGGGCAGGGTGGGATGAGCAGTTCTTC. Encoded protein: CASSVGGAGWDEQFF.

The chain joins TRBV4-3 to TRBJ2-7, with D possibly matching TRBD1 (6 bases). Looked up from germline, CDR1 is LGHNA and CDR2 is YSLEER. Trimming cost V 5 bases and J 0 bases, with 8 bases left between them. The CDR3 spans 13 residues. CDR3 nucleotides: TGCGCCAGCAGCTCGGACAGCTCCTACGAGCAGTACTTC. As protein: CASSSDSSYEQYF.